These 18 T cell receptor beta chains were all obtained from the same sample, sequenced in a study of T cells in Graves' hyperthyroidism and ophthalmopathy. From RNA transcripts, TCR beta CDR3 regions were amplified. First-round RT-PCR with HTBI primers amplified the TCR CDR3 region. From the multiplex PCR reads, TCRdb called clonotypes with MiXCR, one entry per CDR3 protein. The sample holds around 520,000 distinct CDR3 sequences; less than 15% are singletons and the top ten take about 15%. The source material was blood. These receptor sequences come from a woman aged 35 to 49 with Graves' hyperthyroidism.

This clonotype has ten or more counts. A junction end diverges from the germline sequence, so it may reflect a read error. The chain recombines TRBV5-1 with TRBJ2-5; tentatively, D is TRBD2 (6 bases). The CDR3 extends over 13 amino acids. The germline V gene encodes CDR1 SGHRS and CDR2 YFSETQ. The CDR3 region is CASSLGGEETQYF. CDR3 sequence (DNA): TGTGCCAGCAGCTTAGGAGGGGAAGAGACCCAGTACTTC.

The gene calls are TRBV27 and TRBJ2-1; TRBD2 matches at 8 bases. This CDR3 comprises 15 residues. The germline V gene has CDR1 MNHEY and CDR2 SMNVEV (reference sequence). J was trimmed by 6 bases and V by 6 bases; bases with no gene match: 10. The CDR3 reads CASSWGTSEGNEQFF. Here the CDR3 DNA reads TGTGCCAGCAGCTGGGGGACTAGTGAGGGCAATGAGCAGTTCTTC.

This clonotype came up a few times. This chain connects TRBV28 to TRBJ1-4; 10 bases align to TRBD1. V was clipped by 3 bases and J by 8 bases; unmatched bases: 3. Germline assignment: CDR1 MDHEN and CDR2 SYDVKM. This CDR3 is 14 amino acids long. CDR3 loop: CASSLTGGREKLFF. The CDR3 coding sequence is TGTGCCAGCAGTTTGACAGGGGGCAGAGAAAAACTGTTTTTT.

This clonotype was seen repeatedly, ten times or more. This sequence joins TRBV7-2 and TRBJ2-3; no definite D call. V was shortened by 1 base and J by 4 bases, with 12 bases between the two germline ends. Germline V lookup: CDR1 SGHTA, CDR2 FQGNSA. The CDR3 covers 15 residues. As DNA, the CDR3 is TGTGCCAGCAGCTTAGGGGTCGTGACCCCAGATACGCAGTATTTT. This codes for CASSLGVVTPDTQYF.

There are many counts of this clonotype. This chain connects TRBV18 to TRBJ2-7, with D unclear. Germline lookup yields CDR1 KGHSH and CDR2 LQKENI. CDR3 size: 14 residues. V dropped 2 bases and J dropped 2 bases, with 10 bases sitting between them. DNA of the CDR3: TGTGCCAGCTCACCATCAATTTCCGCCTACGAGCAGTACTTC. As protein: CASSPSISAYEQYF.

On this clonotype itself: Possible read error: a much larger clone is one base away. J is TRBJ2-1 and V is TRBV20-1, with TRBD2 identical over 10 bases. Germline CDR1 reads DFQATT; CDR2 reads SNEGSKA (reference sequence). Trimming at V came to 2 bases and at J to 0 bases, leaving 7 bases not matched to a gene. This CDR3 has 17 residues. The CDR3 DNA reads TGCAGTGCTAGAAGTAGCGGGGGGTTACCCTCCTACAATGAGCAGTTCTTC. Protein: CSARSSGGLPSYNEQFF.

This clonotype was observed at least ten times. The chain carries TRBV29-1 and TRBJ2-4, with D perhaps matching TRBD2 (6 bases). V lost 3 bases to trimming and J lost 3 bases, with 9 bases between them. The CDR3 totals 13 residues. CDR1 is SQVTM, CDR2 ANQGSEA, per germline. The CDR3 spells CSVEPGVKNIQYF. For the CDR3, the DNA is TGCAGCGTTGAGCCGGGGGTCAAAAACATTCAGTACTTC. The entire variable domain, with the rest obtained from reference TRBV29-1 and TRBJ2-4, is as follows: SAVISQKPSRDICQRGTSLTIQCQVDSQVTMMFWYRQQPGQSLTLIATANQGSEATYESGFVIDKFPISRPNLTFSTLTVSNMSPEDSSIYLCSVEPGVKNIQYFGAGTRLSVL.

The chain links TRBV20-1 to TRBJ2-1; 11 positions match TRBD2. Unmatched junction bases numbered 2, after V lost 2 bases and J lost 5 bases. This CDR3 has 14 residues. CDR1 and CDR2 (germline): DFQATT, SNEGSKA (reference sequence). DNA for the CDR3: TGCAGTGCTAGACGACTAGCGGGAAACAATGAGCAGTTCTTC. It yields the protein CSARRLAGNNEQFF.

The chain joins TRBV28 to TRBJ1-1; perhaps TRBD1 as D (6 bases). This CDR3 spans 14 amino acids. With 10 bases removed from V and 6 bases from J, the gap between germline ends came to 21 bases. The germline V gene encodes CDR1 MDHEN and CDR2 SYDVKM. The DNA for the CDR3 is TGTGCCACACAGGGAAACCTCGGTGCCGCTGAAGCTTTCTTT. Translating it yields CATQGNLGAAEAFF.

This clonotype occurred a few times. The V call is TRBV19, the J call TRBJ2-1; 10 nucleotides line up with TRBD2. Germline CDR1 reads LNHDA; CDR2 reads SQIVND (reference sequence). Trimming took 3 bases from V and 0 from J; bases not matched to a gene: 5. This CDR3 has 17 residues. CDR3 bases: TGTGCCAGTAGTATTAATAGCGGGGGGAGCTCCTACAATGAGCAGTTCTTC. Residues: CASSINSGGSSYNEQFF.

This clonotype was recorded many times. The V and J genes are TRBV20-1 and TRBJ1-2, with a tentative D call TRBD1 (5 bases). Germline V gene data show CDR1 as DFQATT and CDR2 as SNEGSKA (reference sequence). Trimming removed 0 bases at V and 1 base at J, with 15 bases between. The CDR3 totals 16 residues. The CDR3 sequence is CSARDPGRGDNYGYTF. The CDR3 DNA sequence: TGCAGTGCTAGAGACCCGGGACGGGGGGATAACTATGGCTACACCTTC.

The rearrangement joins TRBV7-9 to TRBJ2-3; D ambiguous. V lost 2 bases and J 4 bases, leaving 7 bases between the germline ends. Germline loops: CDR1 SEHNR, CDR2 FQNEAQ (reference sequence). This CDR3 contains 13 residues. CDR3 in amino acids: CASSLISSDTQYF. The DNA of the CDR3 is TGTGCCAGCAGCTTAATATCGTCAGATACGCAGTATTTT. Drawing the rest from reference TRBV7-9 and TRBJ2-3, the complete variable domain is DTGVSQNPRHKITKRGQNVTFRCDPISEHNRLYWYRQTLGQGPEFLTYFQNEAQLEKSRLLSDRFSAERPKGSFSTLEIQRTEQGDSAMYLCASSLISSDTQYFGPGTRLTVL.

The rearrangement joins TRBV30 to TRBJ2-1; D might be TRBD1 (6 bases). The J call may be wrong; the DNA end is better matched by TRBJ2-7. CDR1 and CDR2 from the germline V gene are GTSNPN and SVGIG (reference sequence). The CDR3 length is 15 residues. As DNA, the CDR3 is TGTGCCTGGAGTCCGCTCGACAGGAACTACAATGAGCAGTACTTC. This encodes CAWSPLDRNYNEQYF.

In DNA, the CDR3 is TGCAGTGCTAGCGGACTAGCAATTTACGAGCAGTACTTC. This encodes CSASGLAIYEQYF. This chain links TRBV20-1 with TRBJ2-7; 8 bases align to TRBD2. Germline CDR1 DFQATT, CDR2 SNEGSKA (reference sequence). With 3 bases clipped from V and 4 bases from J, the junction kept 5 bases outside the gene matches. The CDR3 is 13 residues long.

This clonotype was observed many times. CDR3 sequence (DNA): TGTGCCAGCAGTGCTCGGACAGGGCTCAACGAGCAGTACTTC. Translated, it gives CASSARTGLNEQYF. This chain uses TRBV28 with TRBJ2-7, with 8 bases lining up with TRBD1. From germline, CDR1 is MDHEN and CDR2 SYDVKM. After removal of 5 bases from V and 5 bases from J, the junction contained 8 bases not matched to a gene. The CDR3 runs 14 residues.

A few counts support this clonotype. V and J are TRBV7-3 and TRBJ2-3; D call uncertain. CDR1 is SGHTA and CDR2 is FQGTGA in the germline V gene. The CDR3 loop spans 15 amino acids. V was cut by 2 bases and J by 5 bases, with 14 bases left in between. The CDR3 region is CASSLGQSNRDTQYF. CDR3 coding DNA: TGTGCCAGCAGCTTAGGGCAGAGCAATCGAGATACGCAGTATTTT.

This rearrangement joins TRBV19 to TRBJ2-7, with 7 bases aligning to TRBD1. This CDR3 is built from 13 residues. Looked up from germline, CDR1 is LNHDA and CDR2 is SQIVND (reference sequence). With 5 bases clipped from V and 2 bases from J, the junction kept 3 bases outside the gene matches. The CDR3 here is CASSDRVTYEQYF. The CDR3 nucleotides read TGTGCCAGTAGTGACAGGGTAACCTACGAGCAGTACTTC.

This clonotype came up a few times. V usage is TRBV28 and J usage is TRBJ2-1; weak D call: TRBD1 (6 bases). Trimming removed 7 bases at V and 0 bases at J, with 13 bases between. Germline V gene data show CDR1 as MDHEN and CDR2 as SYDVKM. This CDR3 spans 15 amino acids. In DNA, the CDR3 is TGTGCCAGCATTACAGGGACGAGCTCCTACAATGAGCAGTTCTTC. Protein: CASITGTSSYNEQFF.